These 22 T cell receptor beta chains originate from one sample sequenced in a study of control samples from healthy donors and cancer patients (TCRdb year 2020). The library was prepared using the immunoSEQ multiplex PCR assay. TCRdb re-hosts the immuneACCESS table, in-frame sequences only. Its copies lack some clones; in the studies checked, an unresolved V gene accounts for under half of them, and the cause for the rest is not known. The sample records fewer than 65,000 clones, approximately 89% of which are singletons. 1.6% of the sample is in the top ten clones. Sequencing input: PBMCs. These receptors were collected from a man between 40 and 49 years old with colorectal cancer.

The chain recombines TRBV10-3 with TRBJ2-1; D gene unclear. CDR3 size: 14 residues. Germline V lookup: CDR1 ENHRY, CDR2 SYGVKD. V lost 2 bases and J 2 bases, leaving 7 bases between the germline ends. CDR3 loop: CAISEGIAYNEQFF. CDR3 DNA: TGTGCCATCAGTGAGGGGATAGCCTACAATGAGCAGTTCTTC.

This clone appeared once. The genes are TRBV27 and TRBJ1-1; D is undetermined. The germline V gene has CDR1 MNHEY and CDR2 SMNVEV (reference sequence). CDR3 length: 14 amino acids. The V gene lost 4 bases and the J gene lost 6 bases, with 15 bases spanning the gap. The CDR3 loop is CASSSSWGFPEAFF. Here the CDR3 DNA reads TGTGCCAGCAGTTCCTCCTGGGGTTTTCCTGAAGCTTTCTTT.

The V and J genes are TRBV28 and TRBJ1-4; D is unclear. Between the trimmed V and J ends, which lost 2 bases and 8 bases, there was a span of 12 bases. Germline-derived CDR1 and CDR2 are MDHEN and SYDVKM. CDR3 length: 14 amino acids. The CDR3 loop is CASSLRDGAEKLFF. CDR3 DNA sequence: TGTGCCAGCAGTTTACGCGACGGCGCCGAAAAACTGTTTTTT. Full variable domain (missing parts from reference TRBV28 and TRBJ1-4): DVKVTQSSRYLVKRTGEKVFLECVQDMDHENMFWYRQDPGLGLRLIYFSYDVKMKEKGDIPEGYSVSREKKERFSLILESASTNQTSMYLCASSLRDGAEKLFFGSGTQLSVL.

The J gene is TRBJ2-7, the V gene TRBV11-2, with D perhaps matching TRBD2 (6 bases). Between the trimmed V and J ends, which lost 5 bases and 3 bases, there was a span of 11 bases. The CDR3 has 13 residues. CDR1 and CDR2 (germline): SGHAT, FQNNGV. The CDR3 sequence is CASSAGPSYEQYF. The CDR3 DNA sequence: TGTGCCAGCAGCGCGGGACCCAGCTACGAGCAGTACTTC.

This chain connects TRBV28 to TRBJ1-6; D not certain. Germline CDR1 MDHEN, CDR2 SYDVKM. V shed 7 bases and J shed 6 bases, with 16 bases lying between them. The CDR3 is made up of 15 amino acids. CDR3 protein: CASKSVPGSNSPLHF. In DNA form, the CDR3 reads TGTGCCAGCAAGTCAGTCCCCGGCTCTAATTCACCCCTCCACTTT.

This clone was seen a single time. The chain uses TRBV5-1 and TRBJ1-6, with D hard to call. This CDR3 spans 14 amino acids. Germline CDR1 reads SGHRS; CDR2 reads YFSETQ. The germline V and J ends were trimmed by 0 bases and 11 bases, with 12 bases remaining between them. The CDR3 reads CASSLDGSRTPLHF. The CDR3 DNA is TGCGCCAGCAGCTTGGACGGGTCTAGGACACCCCTCCACTTT.

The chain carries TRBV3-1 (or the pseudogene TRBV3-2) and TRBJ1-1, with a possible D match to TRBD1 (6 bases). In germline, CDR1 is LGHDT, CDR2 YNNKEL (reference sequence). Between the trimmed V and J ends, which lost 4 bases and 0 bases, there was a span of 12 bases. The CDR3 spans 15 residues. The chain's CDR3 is CASSPSGAMNTEAFF. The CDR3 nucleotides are TGTGCCAGCAGCCCTTCGGGGGCTATGAACACTGAAGCTTTCTTT.

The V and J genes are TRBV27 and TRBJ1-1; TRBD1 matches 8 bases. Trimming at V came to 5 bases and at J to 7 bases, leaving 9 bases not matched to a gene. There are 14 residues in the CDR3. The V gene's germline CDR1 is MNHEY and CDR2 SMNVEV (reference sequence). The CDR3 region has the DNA TGTGCCAGCAGTACAAGGCAGGGGGCGGGTGAAGCTTTCTTT. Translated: CASSTRQGAGEAFF.

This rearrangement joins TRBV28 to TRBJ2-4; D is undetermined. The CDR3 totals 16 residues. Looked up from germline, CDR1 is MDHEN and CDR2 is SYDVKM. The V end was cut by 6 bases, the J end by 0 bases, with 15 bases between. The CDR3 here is CASRTRAILAKNIQYF. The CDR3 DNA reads TGTGCCAGCAGGACCCGTGCAATTCTAGCCAAAAACATTCAGTACTTC.

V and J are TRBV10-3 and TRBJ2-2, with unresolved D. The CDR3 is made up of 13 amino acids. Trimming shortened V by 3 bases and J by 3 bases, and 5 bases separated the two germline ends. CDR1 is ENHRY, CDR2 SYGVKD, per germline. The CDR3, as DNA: TGTGCCATCAGTGACTCATACACCGGGGAGCTGTTTTTT. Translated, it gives CAISDSYTGELFF.

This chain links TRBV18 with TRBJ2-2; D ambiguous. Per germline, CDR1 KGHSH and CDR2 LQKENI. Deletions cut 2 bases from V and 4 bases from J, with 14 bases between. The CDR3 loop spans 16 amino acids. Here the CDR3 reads CASSPTRSKGTGELFF. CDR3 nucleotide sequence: TGTGCCAGCTCACCAACTCGGTCAAAGGGCACCGGGGAGCTGTTTTTT.

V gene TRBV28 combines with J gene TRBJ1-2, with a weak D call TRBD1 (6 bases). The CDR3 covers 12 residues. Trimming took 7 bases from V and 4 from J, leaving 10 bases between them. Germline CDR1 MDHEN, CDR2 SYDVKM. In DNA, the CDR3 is TGTGCCAGCACCCTAGGGGGCTATGGCTACACCTTC. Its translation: CASTLGGYGYTF.

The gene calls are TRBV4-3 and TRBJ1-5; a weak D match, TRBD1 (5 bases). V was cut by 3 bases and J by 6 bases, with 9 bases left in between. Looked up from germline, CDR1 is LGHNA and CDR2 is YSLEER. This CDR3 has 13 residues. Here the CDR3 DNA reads TGCGCCAGCAGCCAGGGTAGGGGTCAGCCCCAGCATTTT. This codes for CASSQGRGQPQHF.

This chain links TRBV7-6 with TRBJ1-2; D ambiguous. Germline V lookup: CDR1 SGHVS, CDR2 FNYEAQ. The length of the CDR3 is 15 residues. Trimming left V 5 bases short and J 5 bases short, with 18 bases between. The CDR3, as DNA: TGTGCCAGCAGCACAGACGGGCCAACCGGGTATGGCTACACCTTC. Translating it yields CASSTDGPTGYGYTF.

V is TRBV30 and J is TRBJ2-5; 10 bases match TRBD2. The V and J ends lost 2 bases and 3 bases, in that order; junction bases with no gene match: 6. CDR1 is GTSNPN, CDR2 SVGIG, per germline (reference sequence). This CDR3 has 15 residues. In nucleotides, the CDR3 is TGTGCCTGGAGTATCGGGACTAGCGCAAAAGAGACCCAGTACTTC. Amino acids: CAWSIGTSAKETQYF. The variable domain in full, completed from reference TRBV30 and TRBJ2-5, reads SQTIHQWPATLVQPVGSPLSLECTVEGTSNPNLYWYRQAAGRGLQLLFYSVGIGQISSEVPQNLSASRPQDRQFILSSKKLLLSDSGFYLCAWSIGTSAKETQYFGPGTRLLVL.

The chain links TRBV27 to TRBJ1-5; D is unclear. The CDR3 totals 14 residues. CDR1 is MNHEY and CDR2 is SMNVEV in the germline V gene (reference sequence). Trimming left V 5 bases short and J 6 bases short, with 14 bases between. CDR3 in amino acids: CASSPLRVGQPQHF. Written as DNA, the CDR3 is TGTGCCAGCAGTCCCCTAAGGGTGGGTCAGCCCCAGCATTTT.

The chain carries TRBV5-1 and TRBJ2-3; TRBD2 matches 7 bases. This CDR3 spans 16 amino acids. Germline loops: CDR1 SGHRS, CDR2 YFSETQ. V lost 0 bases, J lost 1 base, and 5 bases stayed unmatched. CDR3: CASSLGLAGGTDTQYF. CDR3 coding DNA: TGCGCCAGCAGCTTGGGATTGGCGGGAGGCACAGATACGCAGTATTTT.

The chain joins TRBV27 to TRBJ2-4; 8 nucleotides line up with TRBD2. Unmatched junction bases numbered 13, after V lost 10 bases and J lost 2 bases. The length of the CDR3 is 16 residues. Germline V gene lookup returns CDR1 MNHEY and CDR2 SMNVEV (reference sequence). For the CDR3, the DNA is TGTGCCAATAAAAGGGCTAGCGGGTTGACCAAAAACATTCAGTACTTC. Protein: CANKRASGLTKNIQYF.

CDR3 residues: CASSPGTLGADTQYF. CDR3 DNA sequence: TGCGCCAGCAGCCCAGGGACTCTAGGAGCAGATACGCAGTATTTT. V usage is TRBV10-1 and J usage is TRBJ2-3, with TRBD2 as a possible D gene (6 bases). V shed 6 bases and J shed 4 bases, with 17 bases lying between them. The germline V gene encodes CDR1 WNHNN and CDR2 SYGVQD (reference sequence). CDR3 length: 15 residues.

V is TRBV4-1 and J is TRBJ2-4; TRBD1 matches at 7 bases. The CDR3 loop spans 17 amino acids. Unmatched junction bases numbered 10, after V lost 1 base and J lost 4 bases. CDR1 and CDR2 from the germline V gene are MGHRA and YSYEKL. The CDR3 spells CASSQGTLDRRKNIQYF. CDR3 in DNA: TGCGCCAGCAGCCAAGGTACTTTGGACAGGCGGAAAAACATTCAGTACTTC.

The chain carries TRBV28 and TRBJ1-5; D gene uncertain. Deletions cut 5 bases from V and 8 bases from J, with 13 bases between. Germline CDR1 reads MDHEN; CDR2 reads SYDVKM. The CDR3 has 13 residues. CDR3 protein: CASSPGRREPQHF. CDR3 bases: TGTGCCAGCAGTCCCGGGCGGCGCGAGCCCCAGCATTTT.

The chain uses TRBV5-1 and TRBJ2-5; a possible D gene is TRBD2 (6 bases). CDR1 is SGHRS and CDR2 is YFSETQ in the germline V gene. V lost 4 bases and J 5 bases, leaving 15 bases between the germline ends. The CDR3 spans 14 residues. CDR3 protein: CASSLGRYDETQYF. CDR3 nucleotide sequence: TGCGCCAGCAGCCTCGGGAGATATGACGAGACCCAGTACTTC.